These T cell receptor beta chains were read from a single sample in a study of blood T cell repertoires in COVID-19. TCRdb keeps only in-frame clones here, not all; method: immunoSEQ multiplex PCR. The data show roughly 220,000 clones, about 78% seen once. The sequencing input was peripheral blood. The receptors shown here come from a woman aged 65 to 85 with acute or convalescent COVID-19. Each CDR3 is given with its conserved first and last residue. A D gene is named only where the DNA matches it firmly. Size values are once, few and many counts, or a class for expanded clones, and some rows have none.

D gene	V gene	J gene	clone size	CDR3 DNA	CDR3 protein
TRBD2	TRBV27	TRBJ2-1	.	TGTGCCAGCAGTTCCCGGACTAGCGGGAGGCCGAATGAGCAGTTCTTC	CASSSRTSGRPNEQFF
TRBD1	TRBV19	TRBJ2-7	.	TGTGCCAGTGCTCCGACAGGGAAATCCTACGAGCAGTACTTC	CASAPTGKSYEQYF
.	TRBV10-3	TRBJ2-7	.	TGTGCCATCAGTGAGTCGGGCAGATACTACGAGCAGTACTTC	CAISESGRYYEQYF
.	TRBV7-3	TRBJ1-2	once	TGTGCCAGCAGCCTTAGTGAGGGTCTCCGTTATGGCTACACCTTC	CASSLSEGLRYGYTF
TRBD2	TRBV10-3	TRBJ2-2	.	TGTGCCATCAGGACCTTGTCCGGCGGGGGGAGGACCGGGGAGCTGTTTTTT	CAIRTLSGGGRTGELFF
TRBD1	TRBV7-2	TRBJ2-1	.	TGTGCCAGCAGCTTAATTTCGGACAGGGCCTACAATGAGCAGTTCTTC	CASSLISDRAYNEQFF
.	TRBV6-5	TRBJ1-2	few	TGTGCCAGCAGTTACTCCCGGTCGGGGAAGGGCTATGGCTACACCTTC	CASSYSRSGKGYGYTF
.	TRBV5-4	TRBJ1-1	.	TGTGCCAGCAGCTCCCCTAGACTGATAAACACTGAAGCTTTCTTT	CASSSPRLINTEAFF
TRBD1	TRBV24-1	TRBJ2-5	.	TGTGCCACCAGTGATCCCGGACAGGGGGCGGAAGAGACCCAGTACTTC	CATSDPGQGAEETQYF
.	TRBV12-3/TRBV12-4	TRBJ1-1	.	TGTGCCAGCAGTTTATGGGGGGAGTCTGAAGCTTTCTTT	CASSLWGESEAFF
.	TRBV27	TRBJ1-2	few	TGTGCCAGCAGTTTATCTTATGAGGCTGGCTACACCTTC	CASSLSYEAGYTF
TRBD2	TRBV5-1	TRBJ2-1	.	TGCGCCAGCAGCCCCCTCGGGACTAGCGGGAGCGGTCGGTGGAATGAGCAGTTCTTC	CASSPLGTSGSGRWNEQFF
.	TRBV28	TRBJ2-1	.	TGTGCCAGCAGCCCGACTTCCCCGACCTACAATGAGCAGTTCTTC	CASSPTSPTYNEQFF
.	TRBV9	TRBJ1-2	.	TGTGCCAGCAGCCCGCGGGCCCTCCCGGCCACTGGGTATGGCTACACCTTC	CASSPRALPATGYGYTF
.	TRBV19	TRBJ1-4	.	TGTGCCAGTAGTATGGCGGGACGCAAAAATGAAAAACTGTTTTTT	CASSMAGRKNEKLFF
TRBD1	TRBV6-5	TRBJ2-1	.	TGTGCCAGCCAACCGGGACAGGGGGGGAATGAGCAGTTCTTC	CASQPGQGGNEQFF
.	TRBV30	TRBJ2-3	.	TGTGCCTGGTCACCGGGACTTAGTTCCGATACGCAGTATTTT	CAWSPGLSSDTQYF
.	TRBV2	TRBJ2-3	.	TGTGCCAGCACTTGGAGCGGTGGAACAGATACGCAGTATTTT	CASTWSGGTDTQYF
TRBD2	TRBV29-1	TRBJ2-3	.	TGCAGCGTTGATCGGGGGGAGGATACGCAGTATTTT	CSVDRGEDTQYF
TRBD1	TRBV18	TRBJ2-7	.	TGTGCCAGCTCACCACAAGTCCGACAGGGCTCCTACGAGCAGTACTTC	CASSPQVRQGSYEQYF
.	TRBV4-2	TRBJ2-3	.	TGTGCCAGCAGCCAAGATCTGAGCGGTAACACAGATACGCAGTATTTT	CASSQDLSGNTDTQYF
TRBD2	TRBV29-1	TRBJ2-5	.	TGCAGCGTTGATGGCGGGAGGAGGGAGACCCAGTACTTC	CSVDGGRRETQYF
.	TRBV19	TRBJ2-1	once	TGTGCCAGTAGTATCCTCGGGGGAGCGGCCCACACCAATGAGCAGTTCTTC	CASSILGGAAHTNEQFF
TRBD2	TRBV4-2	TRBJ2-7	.	TGTGCCAGCAGCCAAGCCCAGACTAGCGCCTACGAGCAGTACTTC	CASSQAQTSAYEQYF
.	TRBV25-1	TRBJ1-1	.	TGTGCCAGCACCCTGGCGGGGAACACTGAAGCTTTCTTT	CASTLAGNTEAFF
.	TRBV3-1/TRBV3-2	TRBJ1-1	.	TGTGCCAGCAGCCTACAGGGTGCCACTGAAGCTTTCTTT	CASSLQGATEAFF
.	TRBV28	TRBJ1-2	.	TGTGCCAGCAGCCGGGCAGGACTCTATGGCTACACCTTC	CASSRAGLYGYTF
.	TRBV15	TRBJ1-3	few	TGTGCCACCAGCAGAGAACTGCGGTTATCTGGAAACACCATATATTTT	CATSRELRLSGNTIYF